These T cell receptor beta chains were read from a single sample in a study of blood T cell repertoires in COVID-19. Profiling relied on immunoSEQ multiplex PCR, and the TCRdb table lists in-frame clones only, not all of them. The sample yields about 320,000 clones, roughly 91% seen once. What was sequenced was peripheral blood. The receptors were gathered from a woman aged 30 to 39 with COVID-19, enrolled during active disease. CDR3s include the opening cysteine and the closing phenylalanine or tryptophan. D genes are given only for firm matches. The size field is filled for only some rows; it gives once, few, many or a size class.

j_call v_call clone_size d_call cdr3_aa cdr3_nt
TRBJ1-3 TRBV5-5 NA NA CASSLVDYRDSGNTIYF TGTGCCAGCAGCTTGGTTGATTACAGGGACTCTGGAAACACCATATATTTT
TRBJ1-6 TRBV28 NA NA CASSQRGLGGSPLHF TGTGCCAGCAGTCAGCGAGGGCTGGGTGGTTCACCCCTCCACTTT
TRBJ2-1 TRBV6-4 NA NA CASSDWTVSNEQFF TGTGCCAGCAGTGACTGGACAGTGTCCAATGAGCAGTTCTTC
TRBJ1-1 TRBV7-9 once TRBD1 CASSLAYWKDRGLEAFF TGTGCCAGCAGCTTAGCGTATTGGAAGGACAGGGGGCTAGAAGCTTTCTTT
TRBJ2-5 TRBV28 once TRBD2 CASTRGRASGGLLRTQYF TGTGCCAGCACTAGGGGTAGGGCTAGCGGGGGGCTACTGAGGACCCAGTACTTC
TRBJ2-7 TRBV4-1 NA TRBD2 CASRALAGYTSYEQYF TGCGCCAGCCGGGCCCTAGCGGGGTATACATCCTACGAGCAGTACTTC
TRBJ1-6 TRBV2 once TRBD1 CASSSTGDNSPLHF TGTGCCAGCAGTTCGACAGGGGATAATTCACCCCTCCACTTT
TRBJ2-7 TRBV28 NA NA CASRRQINSYEQYF TGTGCCAGCAGGCGACAGATAAACTCCTACGAGCAGTACTTC
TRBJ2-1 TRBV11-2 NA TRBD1 CASSLDFGTAYNEQFF TGTGCCAGCAGCTTAGATTTCGGGACAGCCTACAATGAGCAGTTCTTC
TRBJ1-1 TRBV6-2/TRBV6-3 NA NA CASSYTGVVTEAFF TGTGCCAGCAGTTACACGGGGGTTGTGACTGAAGCTTTCTTT
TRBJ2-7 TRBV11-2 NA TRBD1 CASSLTGGFSYEQYF TGTGCCAGCAGCTTAACAGGGGGGTTCTCCTACGAGCAGTACTTC
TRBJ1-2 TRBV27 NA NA CASRSPGINYGYTF TGTGCCAGCAGATCCCCAGGGATCAACTATGGCTACACCTTC
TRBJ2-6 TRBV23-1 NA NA CASSQSTEGVHSGANVLTF TGCGCCAGCAGTCAATCCACAGAGGGGGTACACTCTGGGGCCAACGTCCTGACTTTC
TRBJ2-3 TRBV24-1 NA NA CATPADTQYF TGTGCCACCCCCGCAGATACGCAGTATTTT
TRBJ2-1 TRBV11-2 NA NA CASSLQGSGQFF TGTGCCAGCAGCTTACAGGGGTCTGGGCAGTTCTTC
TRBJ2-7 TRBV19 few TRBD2 CASRLAGAYEQYF TGTGCCAGTAGACTAGCGGGGGCCTACGAGCAGTACTTC
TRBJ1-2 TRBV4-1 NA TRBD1 CASSQVYVQGAPGGYTF TGCGCCAGCAGCCAAGTGTATGTCCAGGGGGCTCCGGGAGGCTACACCTTC
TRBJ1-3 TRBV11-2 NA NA CASGTTSGNTIYF TGTGCCAGCGGCACCACCTCTGGAAACACCATATATTTT
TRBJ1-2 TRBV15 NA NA CATSRDLVALTTAYGYTF TGTGCCACCAGCAGAGATCTAGTAGCTCTAACCACGGCCTATGGCTACACCTTC
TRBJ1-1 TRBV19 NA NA CASSIGGLNTEAFF TGTGCCAGTAGTATAGGCGGCTTGAACACTGAAGCTTTCTTT
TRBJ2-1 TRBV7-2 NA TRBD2 CASSRTSGRYNEQFF TGTGCCAGCAGTCGGACTAGCGGGCGCTACAATGAGCAGTTCTTC
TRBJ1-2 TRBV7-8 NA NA CASSLARLEDGYTF TGTGCCAGCAGCTTAGCGCGGTTGGAGGACGGCTACACCTTC
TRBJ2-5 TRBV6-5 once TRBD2 CVTLTLAGPGAQYF TGTGTAACCCTTACCCTAGCGGGTCCTGGGGCCCAGTACTTC
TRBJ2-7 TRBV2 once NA CASSRTGFYEQYF TGTGCCAGCAGCCGTACAGGATTCTACGAGCAGTACTTC
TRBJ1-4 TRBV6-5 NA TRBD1 CASRRTGGRIGLFF TGTGCCAGCAGGAGGACAGGGGGTCGGATCGGACTGTTTTTT
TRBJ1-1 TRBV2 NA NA CASGGQLNTEAFF TGTGCCAGCGGTGGACAGTTGAACACTGAAGCTTTCTTT
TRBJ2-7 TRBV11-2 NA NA CASSLGLTEQYF TGTGCCAGCAGCTTAGGACTGACCGAGCAGTACTTC
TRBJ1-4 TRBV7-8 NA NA CASSLQPPVMDEKLFF TGTGCCAGCAGCCTTCAACCCCCGGTAATGGATGAAAAACTGTTTTTT
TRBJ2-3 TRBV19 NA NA CASSIRAYTDTQYF TGTGCCAGTAGTATCCGAGCTTACACAGATACGCAGTATTTT
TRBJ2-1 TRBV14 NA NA CASSQDHPGSEQFF TGTGCCAGCAGCCAAGATCACCCGGGGAGTGAGCAGTTCTTC
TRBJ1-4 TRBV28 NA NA CASSFRTGWEEKLFF TGTGCCAGCTCGTTTCGCACAGGGTGGGAAGAAAAACTGTTTTTT
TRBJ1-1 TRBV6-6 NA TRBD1 CASSYGQGKAFF TGTGCCAGCAGTTACGGACAGGGAAAAGCTTTCTTT
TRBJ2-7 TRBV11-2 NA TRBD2 CASSLDVRSAGGRMGQYF TGTGCCAGCAGCTTAGATGTTCGTAGCGCGGGGGGCCGAATGGGGCAGTACTTC
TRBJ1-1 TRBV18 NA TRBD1 CASGKSILRGTDTEAFF TGTGCCAGCGGCAAATCCATACTACGGGGGACAGACACTGAAGCTTTCTTT
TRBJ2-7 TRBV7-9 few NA CASSLAGHLTYEQYF TGTGCCAGCAGCTTAGCGGGACACCTTACCTACGAGCAGTACTTC
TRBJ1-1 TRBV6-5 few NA CASKREGRGTEAFF TGTGCCAGCAAACGCGAGGGGAGGGGCACTGAAGCTTTCTTT
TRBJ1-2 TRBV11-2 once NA CASSLATTGRSNYGYTF TGTGCCAGCAGCTTAGCGACGACAGGCCGATCTAACTATGGCTACACCTTC
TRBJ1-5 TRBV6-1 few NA CASSDNPSQPQHF TGTGCCAGCAGTGATAATCCCTCTCAGCCCCAGCATTTT
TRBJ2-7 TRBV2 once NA CASSEAPGYEQYF TGTGCCAGCAGTGAAGCTCCCGGGTACGAGCAGTACTTC
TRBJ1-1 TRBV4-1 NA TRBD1 CASSQDGNRGGTEAFF TGCGCCAGCAGCCAAGATGGCAACAGGGGGGGCACTGAAGCTTTCTTT
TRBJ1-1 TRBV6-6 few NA CASRRPGINTEAFF TGTGCCAGCAGACGGCCAGGGATAAACACTGAAGCTTTCTTT
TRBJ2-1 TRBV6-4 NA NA CASSPATGYEQFF TGTGCCAGCAGTCCCGCGACAGGATATGAGCAGTTCTTC
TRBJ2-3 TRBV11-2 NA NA CASSARTGDTQYF TGTGCCAGCAGCGCCCGAACAGGGGATACGCAGTATTTT
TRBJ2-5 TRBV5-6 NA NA CASTSLGGPTQYF TGTGCCAGCACCTCGCTGGGGGGGCCGACCCAGTACTTC
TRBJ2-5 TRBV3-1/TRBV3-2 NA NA CASSPLALDSLLQETQYF TGTGCCAGCAGCCCGCTGGCTTTGGACAGCCTACTCCAAGAGACCCAGTACTTC
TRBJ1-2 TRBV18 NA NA CASSPPAGHGYTF TGTGCCAGCTCACCACCGGCAGGGCATGGCTACACCTTC
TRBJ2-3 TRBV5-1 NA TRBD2 CASSKPGLASTDTQYF TGCGCCAGCAGCAAACCGGGACTAGCTAGCACAGATACGCAGTATTTT
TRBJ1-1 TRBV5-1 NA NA CASSSHPRGGTTEAFF TGCGCCAGCAGCTCGCATCCTCGGGGGGGAACGACTGAAGCTTTCTTT
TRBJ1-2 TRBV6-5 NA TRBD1 CASSKSNRGRGGYTF TGTGCCAGCAGTAAATCAAACAGGGGGCGTGGTGGCTACACCTTC
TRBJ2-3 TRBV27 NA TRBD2 CASSHLSPGGSTDTQYF TGTGCCAGCAGTCACCTTTCCCCGGGGGGGAGCACAGATACGCAGTATTTT
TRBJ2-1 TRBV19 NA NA CASMEGGPGNEQFF TGTGCCAGTATGGAGGGGGGGCCCGGAAATGAGCAGTTCTTC
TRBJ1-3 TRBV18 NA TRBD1 CASSPLDRGPYTIYF TGTGCCAGCTCACCGCTGGACAGGGGGCCTTACACCATATATTTT
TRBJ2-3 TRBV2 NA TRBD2 CASPSGGVTDTQYF TGTGCCAGCCCCAGCGGGGGGGTCACAGATACGCAGTATTTT
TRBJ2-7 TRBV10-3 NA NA CAISESRTAYEQYF TGTGCCATCAGTGAGTCGAGGACAGCGTACGAGCAGTACTTC